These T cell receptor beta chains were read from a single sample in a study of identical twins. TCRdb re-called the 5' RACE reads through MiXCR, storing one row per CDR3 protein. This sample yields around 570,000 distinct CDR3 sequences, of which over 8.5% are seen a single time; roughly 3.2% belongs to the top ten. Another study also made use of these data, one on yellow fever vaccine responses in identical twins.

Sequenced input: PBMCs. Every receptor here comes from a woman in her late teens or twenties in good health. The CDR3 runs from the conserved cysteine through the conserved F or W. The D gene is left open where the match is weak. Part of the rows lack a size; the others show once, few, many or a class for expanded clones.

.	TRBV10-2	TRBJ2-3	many	CASSIADTQYF	TGCGCCAGCAGTATAGCAGATACGCAGTATTTT
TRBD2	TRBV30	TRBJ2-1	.	CAWTVGGPSYNEQFF	TGTGCCTGGACGGTGGGAGGGCCGTCCTACAATGAGCAGTTCTTC
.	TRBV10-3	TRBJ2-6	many	CAIRGTDWANVLTF	TGTGCCATCAGGGGAACCGACTGGGCCAACGTCCTGACTTTC
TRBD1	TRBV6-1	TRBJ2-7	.	CASSEVGTGREYF	TGTGCCAGCAGTGAAGTGGGGACAGGACGTGAGTACTTC
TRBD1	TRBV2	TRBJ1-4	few	CASSVGRGNEKLFF	TGTGCCAGCAGTGTGGGCAGGGGGAATGAAAAACTGTTTTTT
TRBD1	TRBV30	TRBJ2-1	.	CAWSPQGSEQFF	TGTGCCTGGAGTCCACAGGGGTCTGAGCAGTTCTTC
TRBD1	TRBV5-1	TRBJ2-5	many	CASSAGQGSQETQYF	TGCGCCAGCAGCGCGGGACAGGGGTCCCAAGAGACCCAGTACTTC
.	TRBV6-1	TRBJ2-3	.	CASSTTRWDTAETQYF	TGTGCCAGCAGTACCACTAGGTGGGACACGGCTGAAACGCAGTATTTT
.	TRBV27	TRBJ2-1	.	CASRLGGSSYNEQFF	TGTGCCAGCAGACTAGGTGGGAGCTCCTACAATGAGCAGTTCTTC
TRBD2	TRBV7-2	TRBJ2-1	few	CASSLAASGGAHEQFF	TGTGCCAGCAGCTTAGCGGCGAGCGGGGGGGCACATGAGCAGTTCTTC
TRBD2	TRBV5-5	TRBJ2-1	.	CASSLGLAGVNNEQFF	TGTGCCAGCAGCCTGGGGCTAGCGGGAGTCAACAATGAGCAGTTCTTC
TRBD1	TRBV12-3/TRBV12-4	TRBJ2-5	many	CASSTQTGDETQYF	TGTGCCAGCAGTACCCAGACAGGGGATGAGACCCAGTACTTC
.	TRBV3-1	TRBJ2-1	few	CASSLRVGVRNEQFF	TGTGCCAGCAGCCTACGGGTGGGGGTACGGAATGAGCAGTTCTTC
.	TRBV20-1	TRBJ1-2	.	CSASRDAYGYTF	TGCAGTGCTAGTCGGGACGCCTATGGCTACACCTTC
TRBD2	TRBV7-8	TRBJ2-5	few	CASSLTSGRPWETQYF	TGTGCCAGCAGCTTGACTAGCGGGAGACCATGGGAAACCCAGTACTTC
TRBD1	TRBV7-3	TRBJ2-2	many	CASSPQGARGNTGELFF	TGTGCCAGCAGCCCACAGGGGGCGCGAGGGAACACCGGGGAGCTGTTTTTT
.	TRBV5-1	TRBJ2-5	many	CASSPQGGETQYF	TGTGCCAGCTCACCCCAAGGTGGGGAGACCCAGTACTTC
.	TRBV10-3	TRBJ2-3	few	CAIPLRDGTDTQYF	TGTGCCATCCCCCTAAGAGACGGCACAGATACGCAGTATTTT
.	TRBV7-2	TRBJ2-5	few	CASSALDTRGTQYF	TGTGCCAGCAGCGCCCTGGACACCCGGGGGACCCAGTACTTC
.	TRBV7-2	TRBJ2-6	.	CASSPGRLSGANVLTF	TGTGCCAGCAGCCCGGGACGGCTCTCTGGGGCCAACGTCCTGACTTTC
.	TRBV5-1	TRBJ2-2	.	CASSEDTNTGELFF	TGCGCCAGCAGCGAAGACACCAACACCGGGGAGCTGTTTTTT
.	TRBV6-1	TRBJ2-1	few	CASSPGGSSYNEQFF	TGTGCCAGCAGCCCAGGAGGCAGCTCCTACAATGAGCAGTTCTTC
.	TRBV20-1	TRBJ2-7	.	CSADLLAPNEQYF	TGCAGTGCTGACTTACTAGCTCCCAACGAGCAGTACTTC
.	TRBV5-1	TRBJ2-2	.	CASSLQGTVGTGELFF	TGCGCCAGCAGCTTACAGGGTACTGTGGGAACCGGGGAGCTGTTTTTT
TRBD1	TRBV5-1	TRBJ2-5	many	CASSFGTGIQETQYF	TGCGCCAGCAGCTTTGGGACAGGGATCCAAGAGACCCAGTACTTC
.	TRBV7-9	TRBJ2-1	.	CASSLPMNEQFF	TGTGCCAGCAGCTTACCCATGAATGAGCAGTTCTTC
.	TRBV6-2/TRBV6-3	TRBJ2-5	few	CASRMPAAETQYF	TGTGCCAGCAGAATGCCAGCGGCGGAGACCCAGTACTTC
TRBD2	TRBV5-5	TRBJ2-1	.	CASSLGVAGGHNEQFF	TGTGCCAGCAGCTTGGGGGTCGCGGGGGGACACAATGAGCAGTTCTTC
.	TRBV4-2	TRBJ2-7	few	CASSQDLGPYEQYF	TGTGCCAGCAGCCAAGACTTAGGACCCTACGAGCAGTACTTC
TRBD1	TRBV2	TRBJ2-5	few	CASRRQGEGETQYF	TGTGCCAGCAGACGACAGGGGGAAGGCGAGACCCAGTACTTC
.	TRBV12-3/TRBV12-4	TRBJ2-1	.	CASSATGQQFF	TGTGCCAGCAGTGCCACGGGACAGCAGTTCTTC
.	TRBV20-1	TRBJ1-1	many	CSAGGPGTEAFF	TGCAGTGCTGGGGGTCCGGGAACTGAAGCTTTCTTT
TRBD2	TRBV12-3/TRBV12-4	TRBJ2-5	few	CASSPGGWGTQYF	TGTGCCAGCAGTCCGGGGGGGTGGGGGACCCAGTACTTC
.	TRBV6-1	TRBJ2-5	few	CASSPRDKKNQETQYF	TGTGCCAGCAGTCCGCGGGACAAGAAGAACCAAGAGACCCAGTACTTC
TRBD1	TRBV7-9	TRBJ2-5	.	CASTRTGETQYF	TGTGCCAGCACCAGGACAGGGGAGACCCAGTACTTC
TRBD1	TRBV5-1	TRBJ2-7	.	CASGQVGSSYEQYF	TGCGCCAGCGGACAGGTTGGAAGCTCCTACGAGCAGTACTTC
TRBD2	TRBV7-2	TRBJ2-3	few	CASSSGLAGGPWADTQYF	TGTGCCAGCAGCTCGGGACTAGCGGGGGGGCCTTGGGCAGATACGCAGTATTTT
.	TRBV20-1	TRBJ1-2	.	CSAIRGLGYTF	TGCAGTGCTATACGGGGGTTAGGCTACACCTTC
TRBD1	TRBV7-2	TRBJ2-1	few	CASSPRDRGPHEQFF	TGTGCCAGCAGCCCCCGGGACAGGGGGCCTCATGAGCAGTTCTTC
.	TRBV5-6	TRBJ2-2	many	CASSLSGSGNTGELFF	TGTGCCAGCAGCCTCAGTGGTAGCGGGAACACCGGGGAGCTGTTTTTT
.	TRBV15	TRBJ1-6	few	CATSRDRSRGSPLHF	TGTGCCACCAGCAGAGATAGAAGCAGGGGTTCACCCCTCCACTTT
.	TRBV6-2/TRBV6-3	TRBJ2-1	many	CASSYDAVLNEQFF	TGTGCCAGCAGTTACGACGCCGTCCTAAATGAGCAGTTCTTC
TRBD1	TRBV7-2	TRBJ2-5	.	CASRDRGLGETQYF	TGTGCCAGCAGGGACAGGGGGCTGGGGGAGACCCAGTACTTC
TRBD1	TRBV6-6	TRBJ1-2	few	CASSVGQSYGYTF	TGTGCCAGCAGTGTGGGACAGTCATATGGCTACACCTTC
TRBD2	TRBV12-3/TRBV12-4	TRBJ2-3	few	CASSGGGISTDTQYF	TGTGCCAGCAGTGGGGGAGGGATTAGCACAGATACGCAGTATTTT
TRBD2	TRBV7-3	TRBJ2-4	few	CASTRTSGENIQYF	TGTGCCAGCACCAGGACTAGCGGGGAAAACATTCAGTACTTC
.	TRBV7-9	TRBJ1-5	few	CASSQDSTQHF	TGTGCCAGCAGCCAAGACTCGACCCAGCATTTT
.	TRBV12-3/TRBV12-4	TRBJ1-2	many	CASSPQGFYGYTF	TGTGCCAGCAGTCCACAGGGATTCTATGGCTACACCTTC
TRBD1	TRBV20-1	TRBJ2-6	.	CSARDSGGRGSSGANVLTF	TGCAGTGCTAGAGATTCAGGGGGCAGGGGATCCTCTGGGGCCAACGTCCTGACTTTC
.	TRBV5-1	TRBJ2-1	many	CASSLAWSYNEQFF	TGCGCCAGCAGCTTGGCCTGGTCCTACAATGAGCAGTTCTTC
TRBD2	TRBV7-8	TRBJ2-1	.	CASSDRAGGPRYNEQFF	TGTGCCAGCAGCGATCGGGCGGGGGGGCCGCGGTACAATGAGCAGTTCTTC
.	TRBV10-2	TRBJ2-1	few	CASSEVYYNEQFF	TGCGCCAGCAGTGAGGTGTACTACAATGAGCAGTTCTTC
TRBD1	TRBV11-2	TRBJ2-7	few	CASSLRGVGQGRLYEQYF	TGTGCCAGCAGCTTAAGGGGGGTCGGACAGGGAAGGCTCTACGAGCAGTACTTC
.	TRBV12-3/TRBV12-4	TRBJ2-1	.	CASSFFGEEGGNEQFF	TGTGCCAGCAGTTTTTTCGGGGAGGAGGGGGGCAATGAGCAGTTCTTC
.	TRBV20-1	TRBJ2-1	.	CSANGGKYNEQFF	TGCAGTGCTAATGGGGGGAAATACAATGAGCAGTTCTTC
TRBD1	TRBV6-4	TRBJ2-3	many	CASSDGQGKPDTQYF	TGTGCCAGCAGTGACGGACAGGGGAAACCAGATACGCAGTATTTT
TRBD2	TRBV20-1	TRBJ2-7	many	CSAPGTRYYEQYF	TGCAGTGCACCCGGGACTAGGTACTACGAGCAGTACTTC
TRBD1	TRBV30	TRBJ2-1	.	CAWRMTGASSYNEQFF	TGTGCCTGGAGGATGACAGGGGCGAGCTCCTACAATGAGCAGTTCTTC